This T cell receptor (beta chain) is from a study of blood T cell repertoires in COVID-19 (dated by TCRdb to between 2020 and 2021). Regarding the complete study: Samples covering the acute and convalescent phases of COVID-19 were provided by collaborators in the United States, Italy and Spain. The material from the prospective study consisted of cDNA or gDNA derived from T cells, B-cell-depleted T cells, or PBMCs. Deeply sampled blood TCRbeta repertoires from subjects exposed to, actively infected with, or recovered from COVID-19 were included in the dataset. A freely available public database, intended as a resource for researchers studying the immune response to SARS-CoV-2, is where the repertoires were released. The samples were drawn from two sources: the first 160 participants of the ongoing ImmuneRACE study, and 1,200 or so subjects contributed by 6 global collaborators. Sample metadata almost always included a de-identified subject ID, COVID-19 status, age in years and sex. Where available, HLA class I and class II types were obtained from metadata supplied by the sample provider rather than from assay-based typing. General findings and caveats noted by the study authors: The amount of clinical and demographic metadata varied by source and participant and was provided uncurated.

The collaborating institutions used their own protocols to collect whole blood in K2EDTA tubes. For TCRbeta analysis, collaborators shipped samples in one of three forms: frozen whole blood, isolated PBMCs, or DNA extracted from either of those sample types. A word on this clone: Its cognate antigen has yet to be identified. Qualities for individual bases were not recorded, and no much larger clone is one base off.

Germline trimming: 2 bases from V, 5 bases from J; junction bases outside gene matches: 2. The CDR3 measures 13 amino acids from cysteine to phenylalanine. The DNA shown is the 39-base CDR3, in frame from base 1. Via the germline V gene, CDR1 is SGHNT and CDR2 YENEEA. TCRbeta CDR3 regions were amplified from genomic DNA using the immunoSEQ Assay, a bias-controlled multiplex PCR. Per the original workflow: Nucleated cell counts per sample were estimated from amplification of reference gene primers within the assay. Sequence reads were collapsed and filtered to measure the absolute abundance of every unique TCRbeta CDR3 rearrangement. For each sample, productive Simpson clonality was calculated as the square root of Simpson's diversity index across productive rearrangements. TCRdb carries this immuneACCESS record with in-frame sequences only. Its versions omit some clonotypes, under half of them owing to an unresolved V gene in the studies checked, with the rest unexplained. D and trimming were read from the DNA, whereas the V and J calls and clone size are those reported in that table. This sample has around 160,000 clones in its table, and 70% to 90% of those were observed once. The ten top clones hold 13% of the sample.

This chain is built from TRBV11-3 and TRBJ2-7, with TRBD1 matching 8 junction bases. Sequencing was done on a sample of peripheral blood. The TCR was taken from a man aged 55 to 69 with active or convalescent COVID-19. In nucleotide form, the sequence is TGTGCCAGCAGCTTACAGGGGGCGGACGAGCAGTACTTC. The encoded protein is CASSLQGADEQYF.